One sample yielded the 30 T cell receptor beta chains listed below, sequenced in a study of blood T cell repertoires in COVID-19. Libraries were prepared by immunoSEQ multiplex PCR; TCRdb keeps only in-frame clonotypes and omits some of them. Here the sample spans over 150,000 clones, about 80% being singletons. Sequencing used peripheral blood. These receptors were taken from a woman aged 55 to 70 with COVID-19, enrolled during active disease.

J is TRBJ1-1 and V is TRBV7-9; D not resolved. Trimming took off 0 bases at V and 5 bases at J, with 13 bases between the two ends. This CDR3 comprises 15 residues. Per the germline V gene, CDR1 is SEHNR and CDR2 is FQNEAQ (reference sequence). The CDR3 here is CASSLAGGRGTEAFF. CDR3 nucleotides: TGTGCCAGCAGCTTAGCAGGCGGCCGAGGAACTGAAGCTTTCTTT.

The genes are TRBV5-1 and TRBJ1-2; tentatively, D is TRBD1 (5 bases). Between the trimmed V and J ends, which lost 9 bases and 0 bases, there was a span of 21 bases. Germline V gives CDR1 SGHRS, CDR2 YFSETQ. The CDR3 is 16 amino acids. CDR3 in amino acids: CATARSGGGANYGYTF. CDR3 nucleotides: TGCGCCACAGCTCGTTCTGGGGGGGGAGCTAACTATGGCTACACCTTC.

This clone has only one observation. The chain links TRBV5-4 to TRBJ1-2; the D is unclear. The CDR3 runs to 15 residues. In germline, CDR1 is SGHNT, CDR2 YYREEE (reference sequence). V lost 0 bases, J lost 2 bases, and 11 bases lay in between. The CDR3 DNA sequence: TGTGCCAGCAGCTTGGCCGGGATGGGCAACTATGGCTACACCTTC. Translation: CASSLAGMGNYGYTF.

The V and J genes are TRBV10-2 and TRBJ1-3; 9 bases are shared with TRBD1. Germline loops: CDR1 WSHSY, CDR2 SAAADI. The CDR3 runs 15 residues. V trimming: 2 bases; J trimming: 6 bases; junction bases outside the gene matches: 5. Here the CDR3 reads CASSEGGQGENTIYF. The CDR3 nucleotides read TGCGCCAGCAGTGAGGGGGGACAGGGCGAAAACACCATATATTTT.

This clone is a singleton in its sample. The chain recombines TRBV7-3 with TRBJ1-6; TRBD1 agrees at 7 bases. The V and J ends lost 3 bases and 4 bases, in that order; junction bases with no gene match: 3. In germline, CDR1 is SGHTA, CDR2 FQGTGA. The CDR3 sequence is 15 residues long. The CDR3 DNA reads TGTGCCAGCAGCTTGAACAGGGGTTATAATTCACCCCTCCACTTT. Protein sequence: CASSLNRGYNSPLHF.

The rearrangement uses TRBV2 and TRBJ1-2; D is possibly TRBD1 (5 bases). Per the germline V gene, CDR1 is SNHLY and CDR2 is FYNNEI. CDR3 length: 17 residues. Between the trimmed V and J ends, which lost 2 bases and 8 bases, there was a span of 24 bases. The DNA of the CDR3 is TGTGCCAGCAGTGAACAACAAAGAGATAGGGGACTCCTAGGCTACACCTTC. Amino acid sequence: CASSEQQRDRGLLGYTF. Supplemented by reference TRBV2 and TRBJ1-2, the full variable domain reads EPEVTQTPSHQVTQMGQEVILRCVPISNHLYFYWYRQILGQKVEFLVSFYNNEISEKSEIFDDQFSVERPDGSNFTLKIRSTKLEDSAMYFCASSEQQRDRGLLGYTFGSGTRLTVV.

The table lists this clone with a count of one. The chain links TRBV4-1 to TRBJ2-7; TRBD2 agrees at 14 bases. V trimming: 1 base; J trimming: 6 bases; junction bases outside the gene matches: 5. Germline CDR1 MGHRA, CDR2 YSYEKL. The CDR3 sequence is 16 residues long. Here the CDR3 DNA reads TGCGCCAGCAGCCAAGGACCGGGACTAGCGGGGGTCGAGCAGTACTTC. The encoded protein is CASSQGPGLAGVEQYF.

This clone was observed once. The chain is built from TRBV5-1 and TRBJ1-3; D uncertain. Trimming left V 5 bases short and J 0 bases short, with 6 bases between. Germline lookup yields CDR1 SGHRS and CDR2 YFSETQ. CDR3 length: 13 amino acids. CDR3 DNA: TGCGCCAGCAGTTCCTTCTCTGGAAACACCATATATTTT. Protein: CASSSFSGNTIYF.

This clone has just one count. The genes are TRBV2 and TRBJ1-5; D not resolved. Trimming removed 7 bases at V and 1 base at J, with 8 bases between. Germline V gene lookup returns CDR1 SNHLY and CDR2 FYNNEI. The CDR3 covers 13 residues. CDR3 DNA sequence: TGTGCCAGCACGAGGGAGAGCAATCAGCCCCAGCATTTT. It codes for CASTRESNQPQHF. Drawing the rest from reference TRBV2 and TRBJ1-5, the complete variable domain is EPEVTQTPSHQVTQMGQEVILRCVPISNHLYFYWYRQILGQKVEFLVSFYNNEISEKSEIFDDQFSVERPDGSNFTLKIRSTKLEDSAMYFCASTRESNQPQHFGDGTRLSIL.

This chain uses TRBV2 with TRBJ1-6; D not resolved. Trimming removed 3 bases from V and 6 bases from J, with 6 bases in between. Germline CDR1 is SNHLY and CDR2 is FYNNEI. There are 13 residues in the CDR3. CDR3 sequence: CASSDRINSPLHF. CDR3 DNA: TGTGCCAGCAGTGACAGGATTAATTCACCCCTCCACTTT.

The chain employs TRBV19 and TRBJ1-4; 9 nucleotides agree with TRBD1. The CDR3 covers 14 residues. CDR1 is LNHDA, CDR2 SQIVND, per germline (reference sequence). Trimming cost V 5 bases and J 4 bases; bases outside gene matches: 2. Written as DNA, the CDR3 is TGTGCCAGTAGTCCGGGACAGGGTAATGAAAAACTGTTTTTT. This translates into CASSPGQGNEKLFF.

V and J are TRBV3-1 (or the pseudogene TRBV3-2) and TRBJ2-1; the match to TRBD1 covers 7 bases. The CDR3 spans 14 residues. The V segment lost 4 bases and the J segment 4 bases; nucleotides outside the gene matches: 4. Germline values: CDR1 LGHDT, CDR2 YNNKEL (reference sequence). The CDR3 DNA reads TGTGCCAGCAGCCGGACAGGCGCGTACAATGAGCAGTTCTTC. This gives the protein CASSRTGAYNEQFF.

V and J are TRBV5-1 and TRBJ2-1, with TRBD2 matching over 10 bases. V dropped 0 bases and J dropped 1; count of bases not matched to a gene: 1. The CDR3 has 16 residues. In germline, CDR1 is SGHRS, CDR2 YFSETQ. The CDR3 DNA follows: TGCGCCAGCAGCTTGGCTAGCGGGAGTTCCTACAATGAGCAGTTCTTC. As protein: CASSLASGSSYNEQFF. The entire variable domain, with the rest obtained from reference TRBV5-1 and TRBJ2-1, is as follows: KAGVTQTPRYLIKTRGQQVTLSCSPISGHRSVSWYQQTPGQGLQFLFEYFSETQRNKGNFPGRFSGRQFSNSRSEMNVSTLELGDSALYLCASSLASGSSYNEQFFGPGTRLTVL.

The DNA for the CDR3 is TGTGCCAGTAGTATAGGGCCAGGGGATGGCTACACCTTC. Protein: CASSIGPGDGYTF. The V and J genes are TRBV19 and TRBJ1-2; weak D call: TRBD1 (6 bases). CDR3 length equals 13 residues. The V end lost 1 base, the J end lost 6 bases, and 9 bases lay between the germline ends. The germline V gene encodes CDR1 LNHDA and CDR2 SQIVND (reference sequence).

The chain combines TRBV11-2 with TRBJ2-2, with D unclear. Germline CDR1 is SGHAT and CDR2 is FQNNGV. CDR3 length equals 17 residues. V was pared by 0 bases and J by 0 bases, with 11 bases between. CDR3 bases: TGTGCCAGCAGCTTAGAGGGCGTGTTCGCGAACACCGGGGAGCTGTTTTTT. This codes for CASSLEGVFANTGELFF.

The chain combines TRBV2 with TRBJ2-1; 8 positions agree with TRBD2. The CDR3 totals 15 residues. After removal of 3 bases from V and 2 bases from J, the junction contained 3 bases not matched to a gene. In germline, CDR1 is SNHLY, CDR2 FYNNEI. CDR3 amino acids: CASSDGRGTYNEQFF. The CDR3 DNA reads as TGTGCCAGCAGTGACGGGAGGGGCACCTACAATGAGCAGTTCTTC.

This clone was counted once. The chain links TRBV30 to TRBJ2-2; TRBD2 matches 11 bases. J gave up 3 bases and V 5 bases, and 2 bases lay outside the gene matches. CDR3 length: 14 residues. Germline CDR1 and CDR2: GTSNPN and SVGIG (reference sequence). The CDR3 loop is CAWLLAGDTGELFF. The CDR3 DNA reads TGTGCCTGGTTACTAGCGGGGGACACCGGGGAGCTGTTTTTT.

The chain couples TRBV11-2 to TRBJ2-3, with a weak D call TRBD2 (6 bases). Trimming stripped 2 bases from V and 3 bases from J, with 12 bases between. This CDR3 is built from 15 residues. Germline V gene data show CDR1 as SGHAT and CDR2 as FQNNGV. The CDR3, as DNA: TGTGCCAGCAGCTTAAACGGGGGTGTTACAGATACGCAGTATTTT. Its translation is CASSLNGGVTDTQYF.

The gene calls are TRBV10-2 and TRBJ2-7; unclear D gene. Germline values: CDR1 WSHSY, CDR2 SAAADI. V dropped 4 bases and J dropped 1 base, with 8 bases sitting between them. The CDR3 consists of 13 residues. This chain's CDR3 is CASSVVRSYEQYV. The CDR3 DNA reads as TGCGCCAGCAGTGTAGTCCGATCCTACGAGCAGTACGTC.

V usage is TRBV30 and J usage is TRBJ1-6; 9 nucleotides agree with TRBD1. J was trimmed by 5 bases and V by 2 bases; bases with no gene match: 4. This CDR3 is 15 amino acids long. CDR1 and CDR2 (germline): GTSNPN, SVGIG (reference sequence). CDR3 loop: CAWSFRDRDNSPLHF. The CDR3 region has the DNA TGTGCCTGGAGTTTCCGGGACAGGGATAATTCACCCCTCCACTTT.

This chain joins TRBV5-8 and TRBJ2-1, with TRBD1 identical over 9 bases. CDR3 length: 16 residues. Germline lookup yields CDR1 SGHTS and CDR2 YDEGEE. The V gene end was trimmed by 0 bases and the J gene end by 12 bases; junction bases not matched to a gene: 13. In DNA, the CDR3 is TGTGCCAGCAGCTTGGAGGTGGTTGGACAGGGGCGCCGGCAGTTCTTC. It codes for CASSLEVVGQGRRQFF.

This clone was recorded only once. The CDR3 region is CASSHPRGSQGNEQFF. CDR3 sequence (DNA): TGTGCCAGCAGCCATCCCAGGGGGAGCCAGGGGAATGAGCAGTTCTTC. This sequence joins TRBV14 and TRBJ2-1; the match to TRBD1 covers 7 bases. Germline CDR1 and CDR2: SGHDN and FVKESK. There are 16 residues in the CDR3. The J segment lost 7 bases and the V segment lost 3 bases, leaving 12 bases of the junction unmatched.

This clone was counted only a few times. The genes are TRBV10-3 and TRBJ2-7; D perhaps matches TRBD1 (6 bases). CDR1 is ENHRY and CDR2 is SYGVKD in the germline V gene. This CDR3 contains 13 residues. V was clipped by 3 bases and J by 7 bases, with 13 bases between them. DNA for the CDR3: TGTGCCATCAGTGACTCAGAAAGGGGGGAGCAGTACTTC. Protein: CAISDSERGEQYF.

The chain joins TRBV6-6 to TRBJ1-6; no reliable D call. The CDR3 is 15 residues long. V lost 2 bases and J 3 bases, leaving 8 bases between the germline ends. Germline values: CDR1 MNHNY, CDR2 SVGAGI (reference sequence). The CDR3 here is CASSYGQLYNSPLHF. As DNA, the CDR3 is TGTGCCAGCAGTTACGGGCAGCTCTATAATTCACCCCTCCACTTT.

The J gene is TRBJ2-3, the V gene TRBV5-6; TRBD1 might be the D (6 bases). The V gene lost 4 bases and the J gene lost 0 bases, with 12 bases spanning the gap. This CDR3 contains 15 residues. Germline V gene sequence: CDR1 SGHDT, CDR2 YYEEEE. The CDR3 loop is CASSLGTFSTDTQYF. The CDR3 DNA reads as TGTGCCAGCAGCCTAGGGACATTTAGCACAGATACGCAGTATTTT.

V gene TRBV30 combines with J gene TRBJ1-2, with a possible D match to TRBD1 (6 bases). In germline, CDR1 is GTSNPN, CDR2 SVGIG (reference sequence). Trimming removed 3 bases at V and 4 bases at J, with 6 bases between. The CDR3 is made up of 11 amino acids. The CDR3 DNA reads TGTGCCTGGAGGGACAGCTATGGCTACACCTTC. It encodes CAWRDSYGYTF.

The chain recombines TRBV2 with TRBJ1-4, with a tentative D call TRBD1 (5 bases). The CDR3 extends over 17 amino acids. In germline, CDR1 is SNHLY, CDR2 FYNNEI. Trimming shortened V by 7 bases and J by 0 bases, and 18 bases separated the two germline ends. CDR3 amino acids: CASNPPRGAATNEKLFF. DNA of the CDR3: TGTGCCAGCAATCCCCCCCGTGGGGCAGCAACTAATGAAAAACTGTTTTTT.

CDR3 sequence reads: CASSGDRVQPQHF. DNA for the CDR3: TGTGCCAGCAGTGGGGACAGGGTTCAGCCCCAGCATTTT. This chain connects TRBV6-2 or TRBV6-3 to TRBJ1-5; the match to TRBD1 covers 9 bases. Germline V CDR1 and CDR2: MNHEY, SVGEGT. With 5 bases clipped from V and 6 bases from J, the junction kept 2 bases outside the gene matches. CDR3 length equals 13 residues.

The V call is TRBV18, the J call TRBJ1-4; tentative D call: TRBD1 (5 bases). This CDR3 has 13 residues. Germline CDR1 is KGHSH and CDR2 is LQKENI. V was trimmed by 5 bases and J by 7 bases, leaving 11 bases between them. This chain's CDR3 is CASSLGRGEKLFF. CDR3 sequence (DNA): TGTGCCAGCTCATTGGGGCGAGGTGAAAAACTGTTTTTT.

The rearrangement joins TRBV11-2 to TRBJ2-7; D remains ambiguous. The germline V gene encodes CDR1 SGHAT and CDR2 FQNNGV. This CDR3 is built from 12 residues. V shed 5 bases and J shed 3 bases, with 8 bases lying between them. As DNA, the CDR3 is TGTGCCAGCAGCCCCACCGGCTACGAGCAGTACGTC. It is translated as CASSPTGYEQYV.